The clone carrying this T cell receptor beta chain was picked up many times. This specimen belongs to a study of CD8 T cells in ankylosing spondylitis. In germline, CDR1 is LGHNA, CDR2 YNFKEQ. CDR3 size: 17 residues. Trimming took 0 bases from V and 7 from J, leaving 18 bases between them. TCRdb passed the 5' RACE reads through MiXCR, listing each CDR3 protein once. The sample shows some 240,000 distinct CDR3 sequences, over 8.5% of them seen only once. The sample was blood, either unsorted or a sorted T cell fraction (not recorded which). J is TRBJ1-4 and V is TRBV4-2; weak D call: TRBD1 (5 bases). This sequence was found in a male donor with ankylosing spondylitis or in good health (not recorded which). In DNA, the CDR3 is TGTGCCAGCAGCCAAGATTCGGGGCAGGCGGGTGGTGAAAAACTGTTTTTT. Amino acids: CASSQDSGQAGGEKLFF.